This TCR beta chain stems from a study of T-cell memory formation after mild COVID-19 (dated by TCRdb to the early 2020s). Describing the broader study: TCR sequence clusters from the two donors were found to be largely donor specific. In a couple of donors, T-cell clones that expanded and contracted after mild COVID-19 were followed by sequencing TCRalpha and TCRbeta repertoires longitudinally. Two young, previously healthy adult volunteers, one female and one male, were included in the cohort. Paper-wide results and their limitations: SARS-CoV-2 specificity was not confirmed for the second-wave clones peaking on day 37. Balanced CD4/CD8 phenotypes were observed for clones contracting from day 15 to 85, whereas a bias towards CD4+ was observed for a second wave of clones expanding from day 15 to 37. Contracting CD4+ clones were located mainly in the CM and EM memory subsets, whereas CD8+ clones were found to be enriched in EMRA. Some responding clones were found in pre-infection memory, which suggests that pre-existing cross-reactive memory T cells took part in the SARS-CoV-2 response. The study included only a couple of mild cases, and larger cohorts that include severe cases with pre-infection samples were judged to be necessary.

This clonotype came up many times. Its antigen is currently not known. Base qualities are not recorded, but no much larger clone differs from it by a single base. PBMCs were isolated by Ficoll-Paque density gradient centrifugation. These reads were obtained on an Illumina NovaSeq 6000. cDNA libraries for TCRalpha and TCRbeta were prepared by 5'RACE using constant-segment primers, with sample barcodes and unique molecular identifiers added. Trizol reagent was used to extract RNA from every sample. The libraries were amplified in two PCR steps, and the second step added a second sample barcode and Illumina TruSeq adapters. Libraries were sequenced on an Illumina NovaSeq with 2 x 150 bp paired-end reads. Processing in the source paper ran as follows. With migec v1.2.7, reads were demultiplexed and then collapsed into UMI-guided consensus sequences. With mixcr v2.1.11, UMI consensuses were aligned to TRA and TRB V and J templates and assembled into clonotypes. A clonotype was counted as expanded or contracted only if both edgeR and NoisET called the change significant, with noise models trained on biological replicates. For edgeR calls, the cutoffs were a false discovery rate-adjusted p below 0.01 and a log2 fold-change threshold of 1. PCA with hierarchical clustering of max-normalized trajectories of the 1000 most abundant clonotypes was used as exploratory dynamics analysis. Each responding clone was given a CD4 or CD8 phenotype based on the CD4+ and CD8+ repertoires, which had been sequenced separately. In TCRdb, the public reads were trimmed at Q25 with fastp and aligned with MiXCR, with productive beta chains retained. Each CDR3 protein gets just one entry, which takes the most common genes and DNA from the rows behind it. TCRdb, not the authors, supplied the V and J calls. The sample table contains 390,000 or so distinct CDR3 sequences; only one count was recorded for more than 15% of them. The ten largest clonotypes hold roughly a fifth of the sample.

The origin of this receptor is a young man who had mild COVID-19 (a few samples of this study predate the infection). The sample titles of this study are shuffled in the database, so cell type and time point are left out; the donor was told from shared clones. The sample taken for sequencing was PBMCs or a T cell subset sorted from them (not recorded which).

This receptor carries the CDR3 CASRGGHTGELFF. In nucleotide form, the sequence is TGTGCCAGCAGGGGCGGGCACACCGGGGAGCTGTTTTTT. This chain joins TRBV12-3 or TRBV12-4 to TRBJ2-2, with TRBD2 perhaps the D gene, on 5 matching bases. Trimming costs V 6 bases and J 3 bases, and their ends lie 8 bases apart. The CDR3 sequence holds 13 residues, the cysteine and phenylalanine included. Kept here is only the CDR3 DNA, which spans 39 bases and is read in frame from base 1.